A few counts support the clone carrying this T cell receptor (beta chain). These data are taken from a study of T cells after yellow fever vaccination. Trimming took off 6 bases at V and 4 bases at J, with 6 bases between the two ends. Looked up from germline, CDR1 is SGHDT and CDR2 is YYEEEE. This CDR3 is built from 11 residues. Each CDR3 protein gets one entry after TCRdb re-called the 5' RACE reads with MiXCR. The sample holds some 340,000 distinct CDR3 sequences, roughly 10% seen once. This sequence joins TRBV5-6 and TRBJ2-3, with no clear D. Sequencing was performed on CD4+ T cells sorted from PBMCs, taken 45 days after the yellow fever booster vaccination. The receptor was isolated from a man between 18 and 29 years old who received the YFV17D yellow fever vaccine. CDR3 in DNA: TGTGCCAGCACCATGGCAGATACGCAGTATTTT. Protein sequence: CASTMADTQYF.